This entry concerns a single T cell receptor (beta chain). Produced via immunoSEQ multiplex PCR; TCRdb's table is partial and in-frame only. The table includes about 74,000 clones, roughly four fifths detected once. The data were taken from a study of blood T cell repertoires in COVID-19. V lost 6 bases to trimming and J lost 4 bases, with 22 bases between them. There are 17 residues in the CDR3. Germline V gene lookup returns CDR1 MNHEY and CDR2 SMNVEV (reference sequence). The source is a man in his sixties or seventies with acute or convalescent COVID-19. The sample consisted of peripheral blood. V is TRBV27 and J is TRBJ2-1, with TRBD2 as a possible D gene (7 bases). DNA for the CDR3: TGTGCCAGCAGCCTCTTAGAGGGGGGGCCGTATTACAATGAGCAGTTCTTC. Translation: CASSLLEGGPYYNEQFF.